The rows below give T cell receptor beta chains drawn from one sample of a study of blood T cell repertoires in COVID-19. Profiling relied on immunoSEQ multiplex PCR, and the TCRdb table lists in-frame clones only, not all of them. Among 25,000 to 30,000 clones listed, about 89% were seen once. Sequencing input: peripheral blood. The receptors were sampled from a man aged 70-80 years with active COVID-19. Each CDR3 is given with its conserved first and last residue. A D gene is named only where the DNA matches it firmly. Expanded clones are given a class, and other clones once, few, many or no size at all.

clone_size d_call cdr3_length j_call v_call cdr3_nt cdr3_aa
. TRBD1 15 TRBJ2-7 TRBV3-1/TRBV3-2 TGTGCCAGCAGCCAAGAGGACAGGGCCGGGGACGAGCAGTACTTC CASSQEDRAGDEQYF
. . 13 TRBJ2-1 TRBV5-1 TGCGCCAGCAGCTTGGCACTATACAATGAGCAGTTCTTC CASSLALYNEQFF
once . 14 TRBJ2-3 TRBV29-1 TGCAGCGCAGCGGACGGTCTGGGCACAGATACGCAGTATTTT CSAADGLGTDTQYF
. TRBD1 14 TRBJ2-7 TRBV6-5 TGTGCCAGCGGGTGGACAGGGACCTCCTACGAGCAGTACTTC CASGWTGTSYEQYF
. . 13 TRBJ1-4 TRBV2 TGTGCCAGCAGCGGGACTAATAATGAAAAACTGTTTTTT CASSGTNNEKLFF
. TRBD2 16 TRBJ2-1 TRBV6-2/TRBV6-3 TGTGCCAGCAGTTACACGGGACTAGCGGGGGAGAATGAGCAGTTCTTC CASSYTGLAGENEQFF
. TRBD2 16 TRBJ2-3 TRBV4-1 TGCGCCAGCAGCCAACAAGGACTAGCGGACACAGATACGCAGTATTTT CASSQQGLADTDTQYF
. . 14 TRBJ1-2 TRBV2 TGTGCCAGCAGTTCAGGGACATTCGCCTATGGCTACACCTTC CASSSGTFAYGYTF
. . 16 TRBJ2-3 TRBV18 TGTGCCAGCTCACCACCAAATAAAGACGGAGTAGGTACGCAGTATTTT CASSPPNKDGVGTQYF
. TRBD1 15 TRBJ1-2 TRBV9 TGTGCCAGCAGCGCGGGACAGGGGGGAAACTATGGCTACACCTTC CASSAGQGGNYGYTF
. . 13 TRBJ1-5 TRBV10-3 TGTGCCATCAGTGGGGCAGGGCATCAGCCCCAGCATTTT CAISGAGHQPQHF
. . 14 TRBJ1-1 TRBV19 TGTGCCAGTAGTAATCTCAGGTCGAGCCCTGAAGCTTTCTTT CASSNLRSSPEAFF
. . 15 TRBJ2-3 TRBV28 TGTGCCAGCAGTTTCCTCCAGGGGCCCACAGATACGCAGTATTTT CASSFLQGPTDTQYF
. . 14 TRBJ2-3 TRBV9 TGTGCCAGCAGCCCCTTGGGGGGAGGCGATACGCAGTATTTT CASSPLGGGDTQYF
. TRBD1 15 TRBJ1-6 TRBV18 TGTGCCAGCTCACCGAGACAGGGGACTAATTCACCCCTCCACTTT CASSPRQGTNSPLHF
. . 14 TRBJ2-3 TRBV29-1 TGCAGCGTTGTTCATCCGCCAGGCACAGATACGCAGTATTTT CSVVHPPGTDTQYF
. TRBD1 12 TRBJ1-1 TRBV6-5 TGTGCCAGCAGGGATGGACAGGGGGAAGCTTTCTTT CASRDGQGEAFF
. . 14 TRBJ2-6 TRBV5-6 TGTGCCAGCAGTTACAGGGCTGGGGCCAACGTCCTGACTTTC CASSYRAGANVLTF
. . 14 TRBJ1-5 TRBV5-8 TGTGCCAGCAGCCCGGGGGGGGCGGATCAGCCCCAGCATTTT CASSPGGADQPQHF
. . 16 TRBJ2-6 TRBV4-3 TGCGCCAGCAGCCAAGATTACAGGACTGGGGCCAACGTCCTGACTTTC CASSQDYRTGANVLTF
. . 13 TRBJ1-2 TRBV9 TGTGCCAGCAGCGTAGACAGTTACTATGGCTACACCTTC CASSVDSYYGYTF
. . 15 TRBJ1-1 TRBV6-2/TRBV6-3 TGTGCCAGCAGTACGGGCGGGGTACGGTACACTGAAGCTTTCTTT CASSTGGVRYTEAFF
. . 15 TRBJ1-1 TRBV2 TGTGCCAGCAGGGATCACAGGGATCTGAACACTGAAGCTTTCTTT CASRDHRDLNTEAFF
. . 13 TRBJ1-5 TRBV2 TGTGCCAGCAGTCAGCAGGGATATCAGCCCCAGCATTTT CASSQQGYQPQHF
. . 16 TRBJ2-6 TRBV10-2 TGCGCCAGCAGTTGGGAACTCACTAGTCGGGCCAACGTCCTGACTTTC CASSWELTSRANVLTF
. . 13 TRBJ2-7 TRBV10-3 TGTGCCATCAGTGATTCCAGGACCTACGAGCAGTACTTC CAISDSRTYEQYF
. . 14 TRBJ1-3 TRBV5-4 TGTGCCAGCAGCTCTCCGGGGTCTGGAAACACCATATATTTT CASSSPGSGNTIYF
. TRBD2 16 TRBJ2-3 TRBV6-5 TGTGCCAGCAGTTTGGCTAGCGGGTTTAGCACAGATACGCAGTATTTT CASSLASGFSTDTQYF
. . 14 TRBJ1-4 TRBV4-2 TGTGCCAGCAGTCTACAGGGAGGGAATGAAAAACTGTTTTTT CASSLQGGNEKLFF
. . 14 TRBJ1-3 TRBV5-5 TGTGCCAGCAGCCCCCCGGGGTCTGGAAACACCATATATTTT CASSPPGSGNTIYF
. TRBD1 15 TRBJ2-7 TRBV5-1 TGTGCCAGCAGCTTGAGTGGTGACAGGGCATACGAGCAGTACTTC CASSLSGDRAYEQYF
. TRBD1 16 TRBJ2-3 TRBV27 TGTGCCAGCAGTCCCCGACAGGGTTTGGGCACAGATACGCAGTATTTT CASSPRQGLGTDTQYF
. TRBD1 13 TRBJ1-1 TRBV6-2/TRBV6-3 TGTGCCAGCAGTCACAGGGGGAACACTGAAGCTTTCTTT CASSHRGNTEAFF
. . 15 TRBJ1-2 TRBV5-4 TGTGCCAGCAGACCGGACTTAGGGCTAGCCTATGGCTACACCTTC CASRPDLGLAYGYTF
. TRBD1 16 TRBJ2-5 TRBV11-2 TGTGCCAGCAGCTTGGGGGACAGGCCGATTCAAGAGACCCAGTACTTC CASSLGDRPIQETQYF
. . 16 TRBJ1-3 TRBV7-9 TGTGCCAGCAGCTTAGAAAGGAGGAGCTCTGGAAACACCATATATTTT CASSLERRSSGNTIYF
. TRBD2 14 TRBJ2-7 TRBV5-1 TGCGCCAGCAGCCCGGGGGGGGTTCCCTACGAGCAGTACTTC CASSPGGVPYEQYF
. TRBD1 14 TRBJ1-2 TRBV27 TGTGCCAGCAGTGGGACAGGGAATAACTATGGCTACACCTTC CASSGTGNNYGYTF
. . 14 TRBJ2-7 TRBV4-1 TGCGCCAGCAGCCAAGTCAGGGCGTCCTACGAGCAGTACTTC CASSQVRASYEQYF
. TRBD2 17 TRBJ2-4 TRBV4-1 TGCGCCAGCAGCCAAGAGCTAGCGGGGACGGCCAAAAACATTCAGTACTTC CASSQELAGTAKNIQYF
. . 15 TRBJ2-7 TRBV4-3 TGCGCCAGCAGCCAGACATCACGTTCGACCTACGAGCAGTACTTC CASSQTSRSTYEQYF
. TRBD2 15 TRBJ2-7 TRBV7-9 TGTGCCAGCAGCTTTCTAGCGGGGGGCCGGGGGGAGCAGTACTTC CASSFLAGGRGEQYF
. TRBD1 16 TRBJ2-7 TRBV15 TGTGCCACCAGCGCCGGGACAGGGATTCCGCCCTACGAGCAGTACTTC CATSAGTGIPPYEQYF
. . 13 TRBJ1-1 TRBV3-1/TRBV3-2 TGTGCCAGCAGCCAAGGTCGGGGCACTGAAGCTTTCTTT CASSQGRGTEAFF
. . 11 TRBJ2-1 TRBV29-1 TGCAGCGTTGAAGATTTGGGAGGGCAGTTCTTC CSVEDLGGQFF
. TRBD1 16 TRBJ1-2 TRBV5-4 TGTGCCAGCAGATCGGGACAGATGGTTTTTAACTATGGCTACACCTTC CASRSGQMVFNYGYTF
once . 13 TRBJ2-5 TRBV5-1 TGCGCCAGCAGCTCTGCCCTAGAGGAGACCCAGTACTTC CASSSALEETQYF
. TRBD1 14 TRBJ2-2 TRBV6-5 TGTGCCAGTACGACAGGGGCGAACACCGGGGAGCTGTTTTTT CASTTGANTGELFF
. . 15 TRBJ2-7 TRBV13 TGTGCCAGCAGCTCACCCGGGACTCTTTTCTACGAGCAGTACTTC CASSSPGTLFYEQYF
. TRBD1 15 TRBJ1-1 TRBV11-1 TGTGCCAGCAGCCCCGGACAGGGGATGAACACTGAAGCTTTCTTT CASSPGQGMNTEAFF
. TRBD2 16 TRBJ2-5 TRBV9 TGTGCCAGCAGCGTTACTAGCGGGGGGGCCCAGGAGACCCAGTACTTC CASSVTSGGAQETQYF
. TRBD1 17 TRBJ1-1 TRBV6-2/TRBV6-3 TGTGCCAGCAGTCTGCGACAGGGGGGGGGAGTGAACACTGAAGCTTTCTTT CASSLRQGGGVNTEAFF